These T cell receptor beta chains were read from a single sample in a study of blood T cell repertoires in COVID-19. Repertoires were generated with immunoSEQ multiplex PCR, while TCRdb's copy carries only in-frame clones and drops some. The data contain a few hundred thousand clones, about nine tenths of them singletons. The sequenced sample was peripheral blood. The receptors here all came from a man aged 35 to 55 who had recovered from COVID-19. Each CDR3 is given with its conserved first and last residue. The order of the fields is V gene, J gene, clone size, D gene, CDR3 protein, CDR3 DNA. D genes are given only for firm matches. Expanded clones are given a class, and other clones once, few, many or no size at all.

TRBV29-1,TRBJ2-1,-,TRBD2,CSVTGTSGIHEQFF,TGCAGCGTTACAGGGACTAGCGGAATCCATGAGCAGTTCTTC
TRBV6-2/TRBV6-3,TRBJ1-5,-,-,CASSPDRNQPQHF,TGTGCCAGCAGTCCCGACAGAAATCAGCCCCAGCATTTT
TRBV15,TRBJ1-6,-,TRBD1,CATSRGPDRGNSPLHF,TGTGCCACCAGCAGAGGTCCGGACAGGGGTAATTCACCCCTCCACTTT
TRBV2,TRBJ2-7,-,TRBD2,CASGPGGSYEQYF,TGTGCCAGCGGGCCGGGAGGATCCTACGAGCAGTACTTC
TRBV20-1,TRBJ2-1,-,TRBD1,CSASGQGHDEQFF,TGCAGTGCTAGTGGACAGGGCCACGATGAGCAGTTCTTC
TRBV11-3,TRBJ2-3,once,-,CASSLVGLGDTQYF,TGTGCCAGCAGCTTAGTCGGTCTTGGAGATACGCAGTATTTT
TRBV13,TRBJ2-1,-,TRBD2,CASSYSGSYNEQFF,TGTGCCAGCAGCTATAGCGGGAGCTACAATGAGCAGTTCTTC
TRBV4-3,TRBJ2-5,-,-,CASSQELRRGQETQYF,TGCGCCAGCAGCCAAGAACTTCGGCGGGGCCAAGAGACCCAGTACTTC
TRBV5-4,TRBJ2-7,-,TRBD2,CASSPGGLASYEQYF,TGTGCCAGCAGTCCGGGGGGGTTAGCCAGCTACGAGCAGTACTTC
TRBV6-2/TRBV6-3,TRBJ2-7,-,-,CASSPDSPEQYF,TGTGCCAGCAGCCCGGACAGTCCCGAGCAGTACTTC
TRBV12-3/TRBV12-4,TRBJ2-3,-,-,CASSPHPQDTQYF,TGTGCCAGCAGCCCACATCCGCAGGATACGCAGTATTTT
TRBV7-2,TRBJ2-3,-,TRBD2,CASSLGVFAGGITDTQYF,TGTGCCAGCAGCTTAGGTGTTTTTGCGGGAGGGATCACAGATACGCAGTATTTT
TRBV4-1,TRBJ1-6,-,-,CASSQDQESWGSPLHF,TGCGCCAGCAGCCAAGATCAAGAGAGCTGGGGCTCACCCCTCCACTTT
TRBV6-6,TRBJ2-5,-,TRBD1,CASSTWDRVKGETQYF,TGTGCCAGCAGCACCTGGGACAGGGTGAAGGGAGAGACCCAGTACTTC
TRBV7-8,TRBJ2-2,once,-,CAQPGSTGELFF,TGTGCCCAACCGGGGTCTACCGGGGAGCTGTTTTTT
TRBV9,TRBJ2-7,once,TRBD1,CASSVLGGGPYEQYF,TGTGCCAGCAGCGTCCTAGGGGGCGGGCCCTACGAGCAGTACTTC
TRBV7-8,TRBJ2-1,-,TRBD1,CASSFSRGRLRRGDYNEQFF,TGTGCCAGCAGCTTTAGCAGGGGGCGGTTACGGCGCGGGGACTACAATGAGCAGTTCTTC
TRBV3-1/TRBV3-2,TRBJ1-2,-,TRBD1,CASSRGQAGSNYGYTF,TGTGCCAGCAGCCGAGGACAGGCAGGTTCTAACTATGGCTACACCTTC
TRBV2,TRBJ1-2,few,TRBD1,CASNRQGAVYGYTF,TGTGCCAGCAATAGACAGGGCGCAGTCTATGGCTACACCTTC
TRBV7-9,TRBJ2-7,-,-,CASSTSTGYYEQYF,TGTGCCAGCTCCACCTCGACGGGTTACTACGAGCAGTACTTC
TRBV7-2,TRBJ1-5,-,TRBD1,CASSYRTGMQPQHF,TGTGCCAGCAGCTATCGGACAGGGATGCAGCCCCAGCATTTT
TRBV7-2,TRBJ1-5,-,-,CASSSSSVAPQHF,TGTGCCAGCAGCTCTAGTAGCGTGGCGCCCCAGCATTTT